This entry is about one T cell receptor (beta chain). CDR1 and CDR2 (germline): SGDLS, YYNGEE. The CDR3 has 16 residues. V lost 0 bases to trimming and J lost 0 bases, with 9 bases between them. The repertoire was sequenced with immunoSEQ multiplex PCR; TCRdb's copy has only in-frame clones and lacks some. This table has roughly 270,000 clones, approximately 86% appearing once. This record comes from a study of blood T cell repertoires in COVID-19. Study information: Sample material is recorded as cDNA or gDNA derived from T cells, B-cell-depleted T cells, or PBMCs.

The sequence derives from a man aged 18 to 30 with active or convalescent COVID-19. Sequences were obtained from peripheral blood. The V gene is TRBV9, the J gene TRBJ2-2, with a tentative D call TRBD1 (5 bases). The CDR3 loop is CASSVEARANTGELFF. CDR3 coding DNA: TGTGCCAGCAGCGTAGAGGCCAGGGCGAACACCGGGGAGCTGTTTTTT.